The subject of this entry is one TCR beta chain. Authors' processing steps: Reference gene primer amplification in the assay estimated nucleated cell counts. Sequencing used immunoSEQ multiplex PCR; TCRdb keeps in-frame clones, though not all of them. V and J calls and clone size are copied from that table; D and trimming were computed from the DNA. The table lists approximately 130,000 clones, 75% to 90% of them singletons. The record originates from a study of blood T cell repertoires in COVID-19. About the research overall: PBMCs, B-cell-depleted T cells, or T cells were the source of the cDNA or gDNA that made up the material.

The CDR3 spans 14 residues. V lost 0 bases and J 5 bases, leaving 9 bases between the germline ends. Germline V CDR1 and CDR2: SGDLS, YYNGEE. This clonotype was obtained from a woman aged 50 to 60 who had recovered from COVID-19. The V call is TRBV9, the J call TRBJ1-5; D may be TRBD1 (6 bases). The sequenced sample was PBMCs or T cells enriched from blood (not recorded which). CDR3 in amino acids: CASSVDQGYQPQHF. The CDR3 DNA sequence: TGTGCCAGCAGCGTAGATCAGGGGTATCAGCCCCAGCATTTT.